Included here is one TCR beta chain sequence, with context. The CDR3 loop spans 18 amino acids. Germline assignment: CDR1 LNHDA and CDR2 SQIVND (reference sequence). J lost 4 bases, V lost 3 bases, and 13 bases had no gene match. The data are from a study of Tregs in tolerant kidney transplant recipients. Only in-frame clones appear in the TCRdb table, and some are missing; sequencing was by immunoSEQ multiplex PCR. The repertoire holds under 300,000 clones, with 80% to 85% as singletons. The sequencing input was CD4+ T cells from blood. This clonotype was obtained from a human donor in good health. The chain has TRBV19 and TRBJ1-5, with TRBD1 identical over 9 bases. CDR3 coding DNA: TGTGCCAGTAGTATCGGGTTGGACAGGGGCCTTTATAATCAGCCCCAGCATTTT. Its protein product is CASSIGLDRGLYNQPQHF.